This T cell receptor beta chain originates from a study of vaccination effects on CD4 cells after COVID-19. The wider study: Participants were vaccinated with two doses of either the BNT162b2 or mRNA-1273 vaccine. Study-wide results and limits: Substantial clonal contraction characterized both infection- and vaccine-induced clones late after vaccination. The study got few convalescent patients and did not collect any early post-infection timepoints.

Measured with immunoSEQ multiplex PCR; TCRdb has only the in-frame clones, and not every one. This table has tens of thousands of clones, 65% to 85% appearing once. Comments on this clone: What it binds is unknown.

The ends were cut back, 2 bases at V and 1 base at J, with 8 bases in the middle. This CDR3 region has 14 residues. Germline V CDR1 and CDR2: MNHNS, SASEGT. ViraFEST assay sequencing came after antigen-specific CD4+ T cells were expanded with viral peptide pools. When less than 12 days of culture had elapsed, CD4+ T cells were isolated. Vaccine recipients had no previous SARS-CoV-2 infection; their nucleocapsid antibodies were negative. A density of over 1.5 million PBMC per well was used; these cells were cultured with 10 IU/ml IL-2 and approximately 10 ug/ml peptides. The rearrangement joins TRBV6-1 to TRBJ1-1; D is uncertain. Sequencing was performed on CD4+ T cells from PBMCs cultured with HCoV-NL63 spike peptides, taken before COVID-19 vaccination. The source is a human donor who received a COVID-19 vaccine. CDR3 loop: CASSELLKNTEAFF. In DNA, the CDR3 is TGTGCCAGCAGTGAACTATTAAAGAACACTGAAGCTTTCTTT.